This is a list of T cell receptor beta chains from one sample in a study of identical twins. Each CDR3 protein gets one entry after TCRdb re-called the 5' RACE reads with MiXCR. The table records approximately 670,000 distinct CDR3 sequences, 5.5% to 6.5% of them present only once. Specimen: naive T cells sorted from blood. These TCRs come from a man aged 18 to 29 in good health. The conserved cysteine and the conserved F or W are not part of the CDR3 here. D genes are given only for firm matches. Rows may omit the clone size; those that give it use once, few, many or a size class.

V,D,size,CDR3
TRBV19,NA,many,ASSTKPGPAYEQY
TRBV20-1,TRBD1,few,SARDWAGTGTADTQY
TRBV29-1,NA,many,SVEGGVNEQF
TRBV5-1,NA,many,ASASGPSYNEQF
TRBV15,NA,many,ATSRDVAASYGYT
TRBV29-1,NA,many,SVALGGPGETQY
TRBV12-3/TRBV12-4,NA,few,ASSDVGEQF
TRBV3-1,NA,many,ASRNSGNTGELF
TRBV29-1,NA,many,SVAWGGTGELF
TRBV20-1,TRBD2,NA,SASGLAGYQETQY
TRBV29-1,NA,many,SVGKKVLMNTEAF
TRBV27,TRBD1,NA,ASSSGGARFEKLF
TRBV5-1,NA,NA,ASQRELKNEQF
TRBV20-1,NA,many,SATSDQGIEPYGYT
TRBV29-1,NA,many,SVEGTGELF
TRBV4-1,NA,many,ASSPVPLYTEAF
TRBV30,NA,few,AWSVGSPTEAF
TRBV18,NA,few,ASQLAPGDEQF
TRBV28,NA,NA,ASIPRVSRDQYDGNEQF
TRBV27,TRBD1,NA,ASSLDRGHGEKLF